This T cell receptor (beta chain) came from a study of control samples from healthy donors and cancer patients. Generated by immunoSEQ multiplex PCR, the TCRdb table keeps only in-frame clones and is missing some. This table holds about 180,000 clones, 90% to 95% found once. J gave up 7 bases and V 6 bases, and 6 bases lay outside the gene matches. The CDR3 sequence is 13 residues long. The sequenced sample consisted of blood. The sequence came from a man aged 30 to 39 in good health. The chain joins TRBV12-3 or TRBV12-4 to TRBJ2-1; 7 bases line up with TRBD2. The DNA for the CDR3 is TGTGCCAGCAGCCGAGCGGGAAATAATGAGCAGTTCTTC. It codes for CASSRAGNNEQFF.